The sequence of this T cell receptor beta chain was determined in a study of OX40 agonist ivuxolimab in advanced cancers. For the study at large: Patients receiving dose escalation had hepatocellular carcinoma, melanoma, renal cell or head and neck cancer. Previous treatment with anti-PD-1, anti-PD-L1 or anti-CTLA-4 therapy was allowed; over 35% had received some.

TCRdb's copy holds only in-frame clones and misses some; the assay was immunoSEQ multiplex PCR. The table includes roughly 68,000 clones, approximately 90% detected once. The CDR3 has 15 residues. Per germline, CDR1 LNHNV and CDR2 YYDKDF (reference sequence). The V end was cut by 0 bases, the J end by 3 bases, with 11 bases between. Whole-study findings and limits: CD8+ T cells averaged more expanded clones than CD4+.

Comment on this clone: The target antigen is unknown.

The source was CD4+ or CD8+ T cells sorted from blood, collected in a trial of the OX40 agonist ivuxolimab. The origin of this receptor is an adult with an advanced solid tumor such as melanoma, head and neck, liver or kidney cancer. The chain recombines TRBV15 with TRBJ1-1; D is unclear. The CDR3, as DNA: TGTGCCACCAGCAGAGATACTGGGATTTACACTGAAGCTTTCTTT. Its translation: CATSRDTGIYTEAFF.